This T cell receptor beta chain derives from a study of shared clonotypes between healthy human individuals. About the research overall: A few men and a couple of women, aged 18 to 49, were donors.

Naive CD8 cells, CD45RO-negative and positively selected for CCR7, excluded terminally differentiated effector memory CD45RA+ cells. General observations from the study: The genetic and exposure-history diversity represented was limited by few donors.

V was clipped by 4 bases and J by 4 bases, with 11 bases between them. The germline CDR1 and CDR2 sequences are ENHRY and SYGVKD. CDR3 length: 14 amino acids. For this clone: Its antigen is unidentified.

Evenly divided among several immunoSEQ plates was the genomic DNA of each subset. The repertoire was sequenced with immunoSEQ multiplex PCR; TCRdb's copy has only in-frame clones and lacks some. The repertoire holds under 1 million clones, with around 92% as singletons. The chain links TRBV10-3 to TRBJ2-1; D ambiguous. Sequencing was carried out using naive CD8+ T cells sorted from blood. This clonotype was obtained from a man aged 25 to 40 in good health. CDR3 in amino acids: CAISGGVEYNEQFF. CDR3 nucleotide sequence: TGTGCCATCAGTGGAGGTGTGGAATACAATGAGCAGTTCTTC.